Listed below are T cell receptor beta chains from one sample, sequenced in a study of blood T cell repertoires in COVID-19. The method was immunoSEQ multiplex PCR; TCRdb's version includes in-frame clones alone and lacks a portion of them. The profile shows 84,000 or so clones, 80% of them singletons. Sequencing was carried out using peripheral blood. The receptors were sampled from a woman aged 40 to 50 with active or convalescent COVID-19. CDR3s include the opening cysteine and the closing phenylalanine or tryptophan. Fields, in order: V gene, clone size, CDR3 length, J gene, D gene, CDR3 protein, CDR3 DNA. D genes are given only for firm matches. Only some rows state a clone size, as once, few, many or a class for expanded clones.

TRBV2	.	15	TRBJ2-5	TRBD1	CASSGVPGGGETQYF	TGTGCCAGCAGTGGAGTCCCAGGGGGTGGGGAGACCCAGTACTTC
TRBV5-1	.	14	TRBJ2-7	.	CASSLFAESYEQYF	TGCGCCAGCAGCTTGTTCGCAGAATCCTACGAGCAGTACTTC
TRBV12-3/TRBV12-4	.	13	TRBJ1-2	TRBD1	CASSSGTVDGYTF	TGTGCCAGCAGTTCCGGGACAGTGGATGGCTACACCTTC
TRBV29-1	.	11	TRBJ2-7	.	CSAGDNYEQYF	TGCAGCGCCGGGGACAACTACGAGCAGTACTTC
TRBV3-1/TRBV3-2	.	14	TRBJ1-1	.	CASSHPWGDTEAFF	TGTGCCAGCAGCCACCCTTGGGGGGACACTGAAGCTTTCTTT
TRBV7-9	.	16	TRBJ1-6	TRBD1	CASSLGQGVSNSPLHF	TGTGCCAGCAGCTTAGGACAGGGGGTTAGCAATTCACCCCTCCACTTT
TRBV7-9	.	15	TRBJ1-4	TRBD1	CASSARGRGREKLFF	TGTGCCAGCAGCGCCAGGGGGCGCGGAAGGGAAAAACTGTTTTTT
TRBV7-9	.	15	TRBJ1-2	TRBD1	CASSLETGRHYGYTF	TGTGCCAGCAGCTTAGAGACAGGGAGGCACTATGGCTACACCTTC
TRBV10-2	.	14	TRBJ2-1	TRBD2	CASSRLAGANEQFF	TGCGCCAGCAGTAGGCTAGCGGGAGCCAATGAGCAGTTCTTC
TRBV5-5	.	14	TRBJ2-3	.	CASSLGAITDTQYF	TGTGCCAGCAGCTTAGGGGCCATCACAGATACGCAGTATTTT
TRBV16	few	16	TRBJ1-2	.	CASSHGGRTQTDGYTF	TGTGCCAGCAGCCATGGTGGCAGGACACAGACGGACGGCTACACCTTC
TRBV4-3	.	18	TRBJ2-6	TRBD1	CASSQEVTGGFGANVLTF	TGCGCCAGCAGCCAAGAAGTCACAGGGGGCTTTGGGGCCAACGTCCTGACTTTC
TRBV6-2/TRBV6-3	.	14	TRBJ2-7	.	CASSYDSRGNEQYF	TGTGCCAGCAGTTACGATTCCAGGGGCAACGAGCAGTACTTC
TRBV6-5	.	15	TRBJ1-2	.	CASTPDSPSNYGYTF	TGTGCCAGCACCCCAGACAGCCCCTCTAACTATGGCTACACCTTC
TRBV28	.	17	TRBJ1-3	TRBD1	CASSLWAGQGSGNTIYF	TGTGCCAGCAGTTTATGGGCGGGACAGGGGTCGGGAAACACCATATATTTT
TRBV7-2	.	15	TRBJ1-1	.	CASSLAYSANTEAFF	TGTGCCAGCAGCTTAGCCTACAGTGCGAACACTGAAGCTTTCTTT
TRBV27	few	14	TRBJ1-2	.	CASSPDRGWYGYTF	TGTGCCAGCAGTCCCGACCGGGGTTGGTATGGCTACACCTTC
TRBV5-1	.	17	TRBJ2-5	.	CASSAMEGLRAQETQYF	TGCGCCAGCAGCGCCATGGAGGGCCTTAGGGCCCAAGAGACCCAGTACTTC
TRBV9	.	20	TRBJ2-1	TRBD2	CASSVDWWTSGRGVYNEQFF	TGTGCCAGCAGCGTAGATTGGTGGACTAGCGGGAGGGGGGTGTACAATGAGCAGTTCTTC
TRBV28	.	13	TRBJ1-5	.	CASRERGHQPQHF	TGTGCCAGCAGGGAAAGAGGTCATCAGCCCCAGCATTTT
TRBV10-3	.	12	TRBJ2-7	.	CAIGEARNEQYF	TGTGCCATCGGGGAGGCCAGGAACGAGCAGTACTTC
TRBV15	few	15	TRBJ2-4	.	CATSRGGRDGNIQYF	TGTGCCACCAGCAGAGGAGGCAGGGATGGAAACATTCAGTACTTC
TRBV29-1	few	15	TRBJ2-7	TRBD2	CSVEAAGGRTYEQYF	TGCAGCGTTGAAGCTGCGGGAGGAAGGACCTACGAGCAGTACTTC